The entry below describes one T cell receptor beta chain. Participant age was roughly 18 to 95 years, and participants resided in roughly 25 US areas. The data are from a study of blood T cell repertoires in COVID-19. Profiled with immunoSEQ multiplex PCR; TCRdb holds only in-frame clones, not every one. This table has a few hundred thousand clones, more than 75% appearing once. The sequencing input was PBMCs or T cells enriched from blood (not recorded which). The receptor was isolated from a young woman who had recovered from COVID-19.

The CDR3 region has the DNA TGTGCCAGCAGTTTCGGACAGACATCCTTTTACGAGCAGTACTTC. This codes for CASSFGQTSFYEQYF. The genes are TRBV27 and TRBJ2-7; possible D gene TRBD1, 6 bases. Germline-derived CDR1 and CDR2 are MNHEY and SMNVEV (reference sequence). The CDR3 is made up of 15 amino acids. The germline V and J ends were trimmed by 3 bases and 4 bases, with 16 bases remaining between them.